This record covers a single T cell receptor (beta chain). Roughly 0.5 to 1 ug RNA was reverse transcribed with random hexamers. TCRdb ran MiXCR on the immunoSEQ multiplex PCR reads and lists one entry per CDR3 protein. Altogether about 140,000 distinct CDR3 sequences are present, approximately 95% being singletons, with the ten largest covering about 0.11%. Per the germline V gene, CDR1 is SGDLS and CDR2 is YYNGEE. V was pared by 3 bases and J by 2 bases, with 11 bases of the junction left unmatched. This CDR3 is built from 19 residues. The multiple sclerosis controls were treatment-naive patients with relapsing-remitting disease that was stable or active. These data come from a study of CD8 T cells in Susac syndrome.

The chain links TRBV9 to TRBJ2-3, with 14 bases lining up with TRBD2. This receptor was taken from a human donor with multiple sclerosis. The material sequenced was CD4+ T cells from PBMCs. CDR3 in amino acids: CASSARLAGGVGATDTQYF. DNA for the CDR3: TGTGCCAGCAGCGCCCGACTAGCGGGGGGGGTTGGGGCCACAGATACGCAGTATTTT. Together with reference TRBV9 and TRBJ2-3, the CDR3 gives the full variable domain: DSGVTQTPKHLITATGQRVTLRCSPRSGDLSVYWYQQSLDQGLQFLIQYYNGEERAKGNILERFSAQQFPDLHSELNLSSLELGDSALYFCASSARLAGGVGATDTQYFGPGTRLTVL.